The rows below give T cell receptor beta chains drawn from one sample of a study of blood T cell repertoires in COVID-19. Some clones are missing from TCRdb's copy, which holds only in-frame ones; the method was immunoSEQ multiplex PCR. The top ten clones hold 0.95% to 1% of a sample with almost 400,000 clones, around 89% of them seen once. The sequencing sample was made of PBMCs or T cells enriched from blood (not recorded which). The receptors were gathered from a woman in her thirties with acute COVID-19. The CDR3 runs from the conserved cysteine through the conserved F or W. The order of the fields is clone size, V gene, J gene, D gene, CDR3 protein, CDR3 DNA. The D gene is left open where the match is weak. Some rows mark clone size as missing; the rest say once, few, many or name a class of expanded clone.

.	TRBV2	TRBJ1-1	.	CASSEYPVNTEAFF	TGTGCCAGCAGTGAGTATCCAGTTAACACTGAAGCTTTCTTT
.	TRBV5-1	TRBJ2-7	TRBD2	CASTFTGGSEQYF	TGCGCCAGCACCTTCACCGGGGGGAGCGAGCAGTACTTC
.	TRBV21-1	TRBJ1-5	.	CASSKETGGVSWQPQHF	TGTGCCAGCAGCAAAGAAACAGGGGGAGTTTCATGGCAGCCCCAGCATTTT
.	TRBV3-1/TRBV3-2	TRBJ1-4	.	CASSLAPARQGGKLFF	TGTGCCAGCAGCCTTGCCCCCGCCCGCCAAGGGGGAAAACTGTTTTTT
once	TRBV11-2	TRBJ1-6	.	CASSLTGYNSPLHF	TGTGCCAGCAGCCTTACAGGCTATAATTCACCCCTCCACTTT
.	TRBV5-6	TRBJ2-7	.	CASSLAGIEQYF	TGTGCCAGCAGCTTAGCCGGGATCGAGCAGTACTTC
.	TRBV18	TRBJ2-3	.	CASSPQLASTDTQYF	TGTGCCAGCTCACCACAGTTGGCTAGCACAGATACGCAGTATTTT
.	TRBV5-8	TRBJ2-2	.	CASSRPTPTNTGELFF	TGTGCCAGCAGCCGCCCGACACCTACGAACACCGGGGAGCTGTTTTTT
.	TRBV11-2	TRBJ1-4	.	CASSLDGRGTNEKLFF	TGTGCCAGCAGCTTAGATGGTCGGGGGACTAATGAAAAACTGTTTTTT
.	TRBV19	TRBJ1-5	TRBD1	CASSNQGAGQPQHF	TGTGCCAGTAGCAATCAGGGGGCTGGGCAGCCCCAGCATTTT
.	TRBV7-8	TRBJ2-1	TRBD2	CASSFSTSGGAHNEQFF	TGTGCCAGCAGCTTCTCTACTAGCGGGGGGGCCCACAATGAGCAGTTCTTC
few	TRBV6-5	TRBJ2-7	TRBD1	CASSYGAGTGYEQYF	TGTGCCAGCAGTTACGGGGCCGGGACAGGGTACGAGCAGTACTTC
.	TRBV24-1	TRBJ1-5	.	CATSAGTPIAYNQPQHF	TGTGCCACCAGCGCCGGGACACCTATAGCGTATAATCAGCCCCAGCATTTT
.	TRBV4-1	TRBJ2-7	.	CASSQVDTPPSYEQYF	TGCGCCAGCAGCCAAGTAGATACGCCGCCTTCCTACGAGCAGTACTTC